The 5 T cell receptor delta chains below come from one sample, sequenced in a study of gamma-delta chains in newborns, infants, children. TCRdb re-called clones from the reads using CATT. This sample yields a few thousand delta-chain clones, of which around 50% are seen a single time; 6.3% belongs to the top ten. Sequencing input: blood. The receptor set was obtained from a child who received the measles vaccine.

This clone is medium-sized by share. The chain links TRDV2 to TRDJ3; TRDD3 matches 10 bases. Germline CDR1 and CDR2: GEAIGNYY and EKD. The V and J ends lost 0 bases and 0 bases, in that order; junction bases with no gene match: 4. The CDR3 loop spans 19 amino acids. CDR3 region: CACDTVRGIRSWDTRQMFF. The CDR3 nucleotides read TGTGCCTGTGACACCGTAAGGGGGATACGCTCCTGGGACACCCGACAGATGTTTTTC.

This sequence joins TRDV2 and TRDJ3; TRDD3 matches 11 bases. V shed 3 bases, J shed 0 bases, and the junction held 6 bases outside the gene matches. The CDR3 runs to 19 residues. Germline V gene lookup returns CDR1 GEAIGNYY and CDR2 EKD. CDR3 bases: TGTGCCTGTGACGGTTTACTGGGGGATAGCTCCTGGGACACCCGACAGATGTTTTTC. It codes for CACDGLLGDSSWDTRQMFF.

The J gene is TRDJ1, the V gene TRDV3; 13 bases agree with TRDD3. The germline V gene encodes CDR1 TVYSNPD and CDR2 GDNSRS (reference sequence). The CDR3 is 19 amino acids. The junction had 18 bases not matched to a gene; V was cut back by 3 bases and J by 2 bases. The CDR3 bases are TGTGCCTTCGCCTTCTACAGTACTGGGGGATACGGGGAAACCGATAAACTCATCTTT. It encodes CAFAFYSTGGYGETDKLIF.

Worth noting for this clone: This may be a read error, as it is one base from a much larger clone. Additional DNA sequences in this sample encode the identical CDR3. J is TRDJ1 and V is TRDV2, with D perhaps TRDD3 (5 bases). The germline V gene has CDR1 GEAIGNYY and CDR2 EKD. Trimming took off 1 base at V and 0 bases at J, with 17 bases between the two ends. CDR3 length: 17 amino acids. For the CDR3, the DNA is TGTGCCTGTGACACAGTACCGGGGGGTCCGTACACCGATAAACTCATCTTT. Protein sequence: CACDTVPGGPYTDKLIF.

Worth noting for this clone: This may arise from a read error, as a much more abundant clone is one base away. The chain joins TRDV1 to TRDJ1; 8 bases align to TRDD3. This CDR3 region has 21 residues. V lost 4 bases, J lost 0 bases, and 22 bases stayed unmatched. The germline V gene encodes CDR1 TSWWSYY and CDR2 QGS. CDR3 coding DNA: TGTGCTCTTGGGGGATTCTCCTTAACGGGGATACTTTGGAGGTACACCGATAAACTCATCTTT. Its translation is CALGGFSLTGILWRYTDKLIF.